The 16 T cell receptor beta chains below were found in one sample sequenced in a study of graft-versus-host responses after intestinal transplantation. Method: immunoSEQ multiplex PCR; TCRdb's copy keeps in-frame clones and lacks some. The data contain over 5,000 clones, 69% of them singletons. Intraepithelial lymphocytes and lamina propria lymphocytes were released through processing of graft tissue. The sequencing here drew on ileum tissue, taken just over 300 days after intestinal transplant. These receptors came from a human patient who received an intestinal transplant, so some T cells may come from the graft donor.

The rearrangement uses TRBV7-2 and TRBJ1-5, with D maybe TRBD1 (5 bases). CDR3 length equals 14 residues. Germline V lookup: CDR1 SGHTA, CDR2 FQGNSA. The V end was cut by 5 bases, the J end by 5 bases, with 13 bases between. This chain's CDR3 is CASSMIGGDQPQHF. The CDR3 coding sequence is TGTGCCAGCAGCATGATTGGGGGGGATCAGCCCCAGCATTTT.

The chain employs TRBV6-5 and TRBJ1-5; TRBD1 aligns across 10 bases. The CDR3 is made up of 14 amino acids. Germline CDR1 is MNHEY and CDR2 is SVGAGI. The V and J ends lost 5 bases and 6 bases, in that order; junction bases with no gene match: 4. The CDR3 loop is CASSTGTGVQPQHF. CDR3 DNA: TGTGCCAGCAGTACGGGGACAGGGGTTCAGCCCCAGCATTTT.

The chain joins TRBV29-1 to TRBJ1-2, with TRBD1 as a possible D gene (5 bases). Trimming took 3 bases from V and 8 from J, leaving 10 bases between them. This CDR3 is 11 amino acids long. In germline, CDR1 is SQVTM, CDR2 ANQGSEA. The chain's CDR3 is CSVESGGGYTF. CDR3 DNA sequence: TGCAGCGTTGAGTCTGGGGGGGGCTACACCTTC.

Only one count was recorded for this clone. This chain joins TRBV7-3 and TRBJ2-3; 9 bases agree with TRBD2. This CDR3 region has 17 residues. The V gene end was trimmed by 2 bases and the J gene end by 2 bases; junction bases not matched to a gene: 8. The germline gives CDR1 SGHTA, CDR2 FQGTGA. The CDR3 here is CASSLAGGPPHTDTQYF. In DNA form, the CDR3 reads TGTGCCAGCAGCTTAGCGGGAGGGCCCCCACACACAGATACGCAGTATTTT.

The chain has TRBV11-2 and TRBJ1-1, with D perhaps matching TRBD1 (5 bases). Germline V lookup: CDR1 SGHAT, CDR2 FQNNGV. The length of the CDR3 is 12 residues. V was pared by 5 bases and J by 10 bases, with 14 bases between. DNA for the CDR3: TGTGCCAGCAGCCCCGGAGGGGTGAGAGCTTTCTTT. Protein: CASSPGGVRAFF.

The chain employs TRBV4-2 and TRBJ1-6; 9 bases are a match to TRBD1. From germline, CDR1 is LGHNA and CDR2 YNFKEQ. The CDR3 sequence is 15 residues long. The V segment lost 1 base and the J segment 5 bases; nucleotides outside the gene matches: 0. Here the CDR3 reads CASSQGQGDNSPLHF. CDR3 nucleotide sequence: TGTGCCAGCAGCCAAGGACAGGGGGATAATTCACCCCTCCACTTT.

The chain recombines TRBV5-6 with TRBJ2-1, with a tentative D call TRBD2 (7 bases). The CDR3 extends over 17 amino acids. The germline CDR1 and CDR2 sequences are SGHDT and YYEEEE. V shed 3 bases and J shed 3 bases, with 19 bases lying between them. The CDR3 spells CASSWRGGQTFYNEQFF. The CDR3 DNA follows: TGTGCCAGCAGCTGGAGGGGGGGCCAAACCTTCTACAATGAGCAGTTCTTC. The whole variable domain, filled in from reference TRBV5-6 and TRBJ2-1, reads DAGVTQSPTHLIKTRGQQVTLRCSPKSGHDTVSWYQQALGQGPQFIFQYYEEEERQRGNFPDRFSGHQFPNYSSELNVNALLLGDSALYLCASSWRGGQTFYNEQFFGPGTRLTVL.

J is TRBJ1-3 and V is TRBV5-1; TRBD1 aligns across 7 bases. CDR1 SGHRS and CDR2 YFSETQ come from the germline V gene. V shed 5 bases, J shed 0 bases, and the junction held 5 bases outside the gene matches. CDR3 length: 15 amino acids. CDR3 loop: CASRRQGDSGNTIYF. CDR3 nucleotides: TGCGCCAGCAGGCGGCAGGGGGACTCTGGAAACACCATATATTTT.

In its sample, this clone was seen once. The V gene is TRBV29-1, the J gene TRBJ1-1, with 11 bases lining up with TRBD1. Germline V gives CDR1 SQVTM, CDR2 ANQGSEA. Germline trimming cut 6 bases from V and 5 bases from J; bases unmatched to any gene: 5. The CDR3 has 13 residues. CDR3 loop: CSVKGQGDTEAFF. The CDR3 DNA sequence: TGCAGCGTGAAGGGACAGGGGGATACTGAAGCTTTCTTT. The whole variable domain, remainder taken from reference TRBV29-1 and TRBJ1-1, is SAVISQKPSRDICQRGTSLTIQCQVDSQVTMMFWYRQQPGQSLTLIATANQGSEATYESGFVIDKFPISRPNLTFSTLTVSNMSPEDSSIYLCSVKGQGDTEAFFGQGTRLTVV.

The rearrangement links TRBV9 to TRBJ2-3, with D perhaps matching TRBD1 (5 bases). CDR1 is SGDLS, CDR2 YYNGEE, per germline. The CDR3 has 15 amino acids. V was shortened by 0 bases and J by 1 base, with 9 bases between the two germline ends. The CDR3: CASSVDRSGTDTQYF. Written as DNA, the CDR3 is TGTGCCAGCAGCGTAGACAGGTCTGGCACAGATACGCAGTATTTT.

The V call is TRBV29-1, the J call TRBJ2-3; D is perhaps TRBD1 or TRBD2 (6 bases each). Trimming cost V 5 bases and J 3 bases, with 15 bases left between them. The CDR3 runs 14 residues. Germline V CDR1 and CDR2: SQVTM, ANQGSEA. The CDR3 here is CSVPIQGGTDTQYF. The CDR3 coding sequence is TGCAGCGTTCCGATACAGGGAGGAACAGATACGCAGTATTTT.

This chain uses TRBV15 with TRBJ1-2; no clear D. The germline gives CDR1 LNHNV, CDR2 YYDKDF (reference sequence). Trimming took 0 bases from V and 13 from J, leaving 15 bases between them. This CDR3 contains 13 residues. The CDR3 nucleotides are TGTGCCACCAGCAGAGATTTTAGGATGGCTGGCACCTTC. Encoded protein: CATSRDFRMAGTF.

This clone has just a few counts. CDR3 amino acids: CASSFRTNLRNEQYF. DNA for the CDR3: TGTGCCAGCAGTTTTCGCACTAATCTGAGGAACGAGCAGTACTTC. V usage is TRBV28 and J usage is TRBJ2-7; D gene uncertain. The germline V and J ends were trimmed by 3 bases and 5 bases, with 17 bases remaining between them. Germline V CDR1 and CDR2: MDHEN, SYDVKM. The CDR3 is 15 amino acids.

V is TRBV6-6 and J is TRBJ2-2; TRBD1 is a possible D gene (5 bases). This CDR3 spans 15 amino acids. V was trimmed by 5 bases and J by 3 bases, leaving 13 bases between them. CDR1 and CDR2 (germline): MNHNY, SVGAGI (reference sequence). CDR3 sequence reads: CASSAPGKYTGELFF. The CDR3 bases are TGTGCCAGCAGTGCCCCAGGGAAGTACACCGGGGAGCTGTTTTTT.

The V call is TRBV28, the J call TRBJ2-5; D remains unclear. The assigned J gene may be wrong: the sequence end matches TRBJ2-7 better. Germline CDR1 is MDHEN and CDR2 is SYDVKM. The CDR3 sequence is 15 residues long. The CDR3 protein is CASTPRKDGAYEQYF. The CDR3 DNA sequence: TGTGCCAGCACCCCTCGTAAGGACGGAGCCTACGAGCAGTACTTC.

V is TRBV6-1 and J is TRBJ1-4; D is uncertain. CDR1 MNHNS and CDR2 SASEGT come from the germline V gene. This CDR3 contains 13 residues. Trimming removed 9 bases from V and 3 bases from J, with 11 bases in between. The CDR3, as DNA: TGTGCCAGTAGGGCGGAGTCTAATGAAAAACTGTTTTTT. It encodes CASRAESNEKLFF.